Below, 8 T cell receptor beta chains from the same sample are listed, as sequenced in a study of cytomegalovirus exposure and HLA in healthy donors. Primers: 60 Vbeta forward and 13 Jbeta reverse. Here immunoSEQ multiplex PCR was the method, and the copy in TCRdb shows in-frame clones only, minus some. The table lists approximately 110,000 clones, 65% to 80% of them singletons, with about 3.7% in the top ten. What was sequenced was PBMCs. The receptors originated from a human donor in good health.

Only a few counts were recorded for this clone. This chain connects TRBV25-1 to TRBJ2-1; 12 bases fit TRBD2. V shed 5 bases and J 12 bases; nucleotides not matched to a gene: 14. This CDR3 comprises 16 residues. Looked up from germline, CDR1 is MGHDK and CDR2 is SYGVNS. The CDR3 DNA reads TGTGCCAGCAGTCTACCAGACAGACTAGCGGGAGAGCGGCAGTTCTTC. It encodes CASSLPDRLAGERQFF.

The gene calls are TRBV5-1 and TRBJ2-2; 7 bases match TRBD1. The V gene end was trimmed by 2 bases and the J gene end by 5 bases; junction bases not matched to a gene: 9. The CDR3 is 16 amino acids. Germline assignment: CDR1 SGHRS and CDR2 YFSETQ. The CDR3: CASSFRGGAGTGELFF. DNA for the CDR3: TGCGCCAGCAGCTTCAGAGGGGGCGCAGGTACCGGGGAGCTGTTTTTT.

The rearrangement links TRBV6-5 to TRBJ1-1; tentative D call: TRBD1 (6 bases). The CDR3 is 15 residues long. V lost 7 bases and J lost 0, with 15 bases in between. The germline CDR1 and CDR2 sequences are MNHEY and SVGAGI. This chain's CDR3 is CASTGTSMMNTEAFF. The CDR3 bases are TGTGCCAGCACCGGGACATCTATGATGAACACTGAAGCTTTCTTT.

The chain combines TRBV7-3 with TRBJ2-1; 13 bases are a match to TRBD2. Germline CDR1 and CDR2: SGHTA and FQGTGA. The trim removed 5 bases at V and 3 bases at J, leaving 1 base unmatched. The CDR3 consists of 15 residues. Here the CDR3 DNA reads TGTGCCAGCAGCAGACTAGCGGGAGGCTACAATGAGCAGTTCTTC. Residues: CASSRLAGGYNEQFF.

The J gene is TRBJ2-5, the V gene TRBV28, with 7 bases identical to TRBD1. The CDR3 spans 15 residues. V gave up 2 bases and J gave up 3 bases; unmatched junction bases: 6. Germline CDR1 is MDHEN and CDR2 is SYDVKM. Written as DNA, the CDR3 is TGTGCCAGCAGTTTAGTTGGGACAGCTAAAGAGACCCAGTACTTC. This encodes CASSLVGTAKETQYF.

This clone has only a few counts. V and J are TRBV18 and TRBJ1-1; D possibly corresponds to TRBD1 (6 bases). V lost 1 base and J lost 5, with 14 bases in between. This CDR3 has 15 amino acids. In germline, CDR1 is KGHSH, CDR2 LQKENI. The CDR3 sequence: CASSPQQGAETEAFF. Written as DNA, the CDR3 is TGTGCCAGCTCACCACAACAGGGCGCGGAGACTGAAGCTTTCTTT.

The chain links TRBV29-1 to TRBJ1-6; 8 nucleotides align to TRBD1. J gave up 5 bases and V 6 bases, and 9 bases lay outside the gene matches. Germline CDR1 is SQVTM and CDR2 is ANQGSEA. The CDR3 sequence is 15 residues long. CDR3 loop: CSVRPTGDNNSPLHF. CDR3 sequence (DNA): TGCAGCGTCCGACCGACAGGGGACAATAATTCACCCCTCCACTTT.

This clone was seen only a few times. V and J are TRBV9 and TRBJ2-1, with 7 bases matching TRBD2. V shed 4 bases and J 10 bases; nucleotides not matched to a gene: 14. The CDR3 is made up of 15 amino acids. Germline CDR1 SGDLS, CDR2 YYNGEE. Written as DNA, the CDR3 is TGTGCCAGCAGCACACTGGATAACACCGGGGGGGAGCAGTTCTTC. Encoded protein: CASSTLDNTGGEQFF.